The 22 T cell receptor beta chains presented below share a single source sample, sequenced in a study of T cell responses to AZD1222 COVID-19 vaccine. Repertoires were generated with immunoSEQ multiplex PCR, while TCRdb's copy carries only in-frame clones and drops some. The sample records about 100,000 clones, about 88% being singletons. Material: peripheral blood, obtained on day 0 of AZD1222 vaccination. These receptors were collected from an adult in good health.

Here the CDR3 reads CASSIDRGLAFF. The CDR3 nucleotides are TGTGCCAGTAGTATAGACAGGGGGCTAGCTTTCTTT. J is TRBJ1-1 and V is TRBV19; 8 bases fit TRBD1. This CDR3 comprises 12 residues. CDR1 LNHDA and CDR2 SQIVND come from the germline V gene (reference sequence). V was pared by 0 bases and J by 10 bases, with 1 base of the junction left unmatched.

The rearrangement uses TRBV30 and TRBJ2-3; D is possibly TRBD1 (5 bases). CDR3 length: 14 amino acids. V lost 1 base and J 0 bases, leaving 8 bases between the germline ends. Looked up from germline, CDR1 is GTSNPN and CDR2 is SVGIG (reference sequence). CDR3 sequence: CAWSGGGSTDTQYF. In DNA, the CDR3 is TGTGCCTGGAGTGGGGGCGGTAGCACAGATACGCAGTATTTT.

V and J are TRBV25-1 and TRBJ2-2; 9 nucleotides align to TRBD2. Trimming took 6 bases from V and 5 from J; bases not matched to a gene: 10. CDR1 is MGHDK, CDR2 SYGVNS, per germline. There are 16 residues in the CDR3. The CDR3 sequence is CASSPPQRGDTGELFF. In nucleotides, the CDR3 is TGTGCCAGCAGCCCGCCCCAGCGGGGGGATACCGGGGAGCTGTTTTTT.

The CDR3 reads CASSIRISYNSPLHF. CDR3 in DNA: TGTGCCAGTAGTATCCGGATTTCCTATAATTCACCCCTCCACTTT. The gene calls are TRBV19 and TRBJ1-6; D uncertain. V was shortened by 3 bases and J by 1 base, with 7 bases between the two germline ends. Looked up from germline, CDR1 is LNHDA and CDR2 is SQIVND (reference sequence). The CDR3 extends over 15 amino acids.

The rearrangement joins TRBV10-2 to TRBJ2-4, with D perhaps matching TRBD2 (5 bases). This CDR3 contains 13 residues. Trimming removed 4 bases from V and 8 bases from J, with 12 bases in between. Germline lookup yields CDR1 WSHSY and CDR2 SAAADI. The CDR3 DNA is TGCGCCAGCAGTGGAGGAGGCCGGGACATTCAGTACTTC. Residues: CASSGGGRDIQYF.

The chain couples TRBV19 to TRBJ2-1, with 8 bases aligning to TRBD2. Trimming removed 5 bases from V and 7 bases from J; junction bases left unmatched: 7. The CDR3 sequence is 14 residues long. Germline CDR1 and CDR2: LNHDA and SQIVND (reference sequence). CDR3 residues: CASSRAGEHNEQFF. DNA for the CDR3: TGTGCCAGTAGTCGAGCGGGAGAGCATAATGAGCAGTTCTTC.

The rearrangement uses TRBV6-5 and TRBJ1-1; weak D call: TRBD1 (5 bases). The V end lost 6 bases, the J end lost 5 bases, and 16 bases lay between the germline ends. The CDR3 has 14 amino acids. CDR1 and CDR2 from the germline V gene are MNHEY and SVGAGI. The CDR3: CASRPGRLRTEAFF. Here the CDR3 DNA reads TGTGCCAGCAGGCCAGGGAGGCTAAGGACTGAAGCTTTCTTT.

The rearrangement links TRBV5-1 to TRBJ1-1, with TRBD1 matching over 9 bases. The CDR3 is made up of 15 amino acids. Trimming removed 4 bases from V and 2 bases from J; junction bases left unmatched: 6. From germline, CDR1 is SGHRS and CDR2 YFSETQ. The CDR3 DNA follows: TGCGCCAGCAGCATTCTGGGACAGGGAAACACTGAAGCTTTCTTT. Translating gives CASSILGQGNTEAFF.

The J gene is TRBJ1-2, the V gene TRBV24-1; possible D gene TRBD1, 5 bases. The CDR3 consists of 14 residues. The V end was cut by 7 bases, the J end by 7 bases, with 18 bases between. Per the germline V gene, CDR1 is KGHDR and CDR2 is SFDVKD. The CDR3 region is CATRGVGGAGGYTF. The DNA of the CDR3 is TGTGCCACCAGGGGGGTAGGAGGGGCCGGTGGCTACACCTTC.

This chain links TRBV6-5 with TRBJ2-1, with 8 bases that match TRBD2. CDR1 MNHEY and CDR2 SVGAGI come from the germline V gene. Trimming at V came to 8 bases and at J to 8 bases, leaving 11 bases not matched to a gene. This CDR3 region has 14 residues. The CDR3 sequence: CASRGGGWLDEQFF. CDR3 DNA: TGTGCCAGCCGGGGGGGTGGTTGGTTGGATGAGCAGTTCTTC.

J is TRBJ1-2 and V is TRBV28; D might be TRBD1 (5 bases). The germline gives CDR1 MDHEN, CDR2 SYDVKM. This CDR3 has 14 residues. V was trimmed by 3 bases and J by 4 bases, leaving 12 bases between them. In nucleotides, the CDR3 is TGTGCCAGCAGTTTCTGGCAGGGCGCCTATGGCTACACCTTC. Protein: CASSFWQGAYGYTF.

The genes are TRBV18 and TRBJ1-1; 7 nucleotides line up with TRBD1. The CDR3 covers 14 residues. The V gene's germline CDR1 is KGHSH and CDR2 LQKENI. J lost 8 bases, V lost 6 bases, and 12 bases had no gene match. For the CDR3, the DNA is TGTGCCAGCTCGGATGGGGACAGCTCAATAGAAGCTTTCTTT. Translating gives CASSDGDSSIEAFF. Filled out from reference TRBV18 and TRBJ1-1, the complete variable domain reads NAGVMQNPRHLVRRRGQEARLRCSPMKGHSHVYWYRQLPEEGLKFMVYLQKENIIDESGMPKERFSAEFPKEGPSILRIQQVVRGDSAAYFCASSDGDSSIEAFFGQGTRLTVV.

This clone was seen a single time. V and J are TRBV3-1 (or the pseudogene TRBV3-2) and TRBJ2-7, with a tentative D call TRBD1 (6 bases). Trimming took off 4 bases at V and 6 bases at J, with 19 bases between the two ends. The CDR3 loop spans 15 amino acids. CDR1 LGHDT and CDR2 YNNKEL come from the germline V gene (reference sequence). This CDR3 is CASSPISGTRGEQYF. The CDR3 DNA sequence: TGTGCCAGCAGCCCTATCTCCGGGACAAGAGGCGAGCAGTACTTC.

The chain employs TRBV28 and TRBJ1-1; maybe TRBD1 (6 bases). V lost 2 bases and J 3 bases, leaving 13 bases between the germline ends. CDR1 is MDHEN, CDR2 SYDVKM, per germline. This CDR3 has 15 amino acids. The chain's CDR3 is CASSLIGGPDTEAFF. CDR3 nucleotides: TGTGCCAGCAGTTTAATTGGGGGGCCGGACACTGAAGCTTTCTTT.

The chain has TRBV6-5 and TRBJ1-2; D unclear. Germline CDR1 reads MNHEY; CDR2 reads SVGAGI. The CDR3 is 13 amino acids. The germline V and J ends were trimmed by 10 bases and 3 bases, with 15 bases remaining between them. The chain's CDR3 is CATTPRADYGYTF. The CDR3, as DNA: TGTGCCACCACCCCCCGGGCAGACTATGGCTACACCTTC.

This clone was detected only a few times. The chain joins TRBV10-1 to TRBJ1-1; the match to TRBD1 covers 7 bases. The germline V gene has CDR1 WNHNN and CDR2 SYGVQD (reference sequence). The CDR3 has 13 amino acids. With V trimmed by 6 bases and J by 6 bases, 7 bases remained unmatched. The CDR3 sequence is CASRVTGLPEAFF. CDR3 DNA sequence: TGCGCCAGCAGGGTGACAGGGTTGCCTGAAGCTTTCTTT.

The chain is built from TRBV19 and TRBJ1-5; unclear D gene. Trimming took off 1 base at V and 0 bases at J, with 4 bases between the two ends. Germline loops: CDR1 LNHDA, CDR2 SQIVND (reference sequence). The CDR3 length is 14 residues. The CDR3, as DNA: TGTGCCAGTAGTATAGTCAGTAGCAATCAGCCCCAGCATTTT. Translation: CASSIVSSNQPQHF.

The genes are TRBV28 and TRBJ1-5; 8 bases agree with TRBD1. The CDR3 is made up of 14 amino acids. With V trimmed by 4 bases and J by 3 bases, 2 bases remained unmatched. CDR1 MDHEN and CDR2 SYDVKM come from the germline V gene. CDR3 DNA sequence: TGTGCCAGCAGTTGGACAGGGTCCAATCAGCCCCAGCATTTT. Translation: CASSWTGSNQPQHF.

This chain joins TRBV5-4 and TRBJ1-1; D remains unclear. The V gene's germline CDR1 is SGHNT and CDR2 YYREEE (reference sequence). Trimming took off 0 bases at V and 1 base at J, with 7 bases between the two ends. This CDR3 region has 14 residues. The CDR3 loop reads CASSLGTSNTEAFF. For the CDR3, the DNA is TGTGCCAGCAGCTTGGGAACATCGAACACTGAAGCTTTCTTT.

This chain uses TRBV5-5 with TRBJ1-4; D unclear. The CDR3 has 13 amino acids. Germline-derived CDR1 and CDR2 are SGHKS and YYEKEE (reference sequence). V gave up 0 bases and J gave up 10 bases, with 10 bases separating them. The CDR3 protein is CASSLGTKGKLFF. The CDR3 DNA sequence: TGTGCCAGCAGCTTGGGGACGAAAGGAAAACTGTTTTTT.

A few counts support this clone. The chain links TRBV3-1 (or the pseudogene TRBV3-2) to TRBJ2-1; D is unresolved. The V gene lost 3 bases and the J gene lost 9 bases, with 15 bases spanning the gap. Germline V gene sequence: CDR1 LGHDT, CDR2 YNNKEL (reference sequence). The CDR3 runs to 14 residues. CDR3 nucleotides: TGTGCCAGCAGCCATCCACTGTACGGTCCTGAGCAGTTCTTC. It is translated as CASSHPLYGPEQFF.

The V gene is TRBV20-1, the J gene TRBJ2-7; 11 bases match TRBD2. The CDR3 spans 15 residues. The ends lost 3 bases at V and 2 bases at J; junction bases unmatched: 6. Per germline, CDR1 DFQATT and CDR2 SNEGSKA (reference sequence). CDR3 DNA: TGCAGTGCTAGTTCCGGGACTAGCGGCACCTACGAGCAGTACTTC. It codes for CSASSGTSGTYEQYF.